The present T cell receptor (beta chain) was sequenced within a study of blood T cell repertoires in COVID-19. Study background: The analysed material was cDNA or gDNA that came from T cells, B-cell-depleted T cells, or PBMCs.

The CDR3 runs to 16 residues. Germline loops: CDR1 SGHAT, CDR2 FQNNGV. J gave up 5 bases and V 5 bases, and 7 bases lay outside the gene matches. Sequencing used immunoSEQ multiplex PCR; TCRdb keeps in-frame clones, though not all of them. The sample lists some 150,000 clones; roughly nine tenths were seen once. Sequenced input: peripheral blood. This clonotype originated in a human donor in a cohort sampled during active COVID-19. The chain combines TRBV11-2 with TRBJ2-2, with 11 bases identical to TRBD2. CDR3 coding DNA: TGTGCCAGCAGCCCCCCGACTAGCGGGACGACCGGGGAGCTGTTTTTT. It translates to CASSPPTSGTTGELFF.